This record covers a single T cell receptor (beta chain). Its antigen remains unknown. PCR amplification relied on 60 Vbeta primers (plus 13 Jbeta primers). TCRdb's copy holds only in-frame clones and misses some; the assay was immunoSEQ multiplex PCR. The sample lists fewer than 250,000 clones; roughly four fifths were seen once. The data were obtained in a study of cytomegalovirus exposure and HLA in healthy donors. Notes on the study in general: Follow-up analysis later connected one missense variant in DCLRE1C with trimming of TCR beta V- and J-genes.

V lost 0 bases and J lost 2, with 4 bases in between. The CDR3 totals 13 residues. From germline, CDR1 is MGHRA and CDR2 YSYEKL. The specimen sequenced was PBMCs. J is TRBJ2-5 and V is TRBV4-1, with D unresolved. The origin of this receptor is a girl aged 2-10 years in good health and CMV-seronegative. CDR3 amino acids: CASSQEQQETQYF. The DNA for the CDR3 is TGCGCCAGCAGCCAAGAACAGCAAGAGACCCAGTACTTC.